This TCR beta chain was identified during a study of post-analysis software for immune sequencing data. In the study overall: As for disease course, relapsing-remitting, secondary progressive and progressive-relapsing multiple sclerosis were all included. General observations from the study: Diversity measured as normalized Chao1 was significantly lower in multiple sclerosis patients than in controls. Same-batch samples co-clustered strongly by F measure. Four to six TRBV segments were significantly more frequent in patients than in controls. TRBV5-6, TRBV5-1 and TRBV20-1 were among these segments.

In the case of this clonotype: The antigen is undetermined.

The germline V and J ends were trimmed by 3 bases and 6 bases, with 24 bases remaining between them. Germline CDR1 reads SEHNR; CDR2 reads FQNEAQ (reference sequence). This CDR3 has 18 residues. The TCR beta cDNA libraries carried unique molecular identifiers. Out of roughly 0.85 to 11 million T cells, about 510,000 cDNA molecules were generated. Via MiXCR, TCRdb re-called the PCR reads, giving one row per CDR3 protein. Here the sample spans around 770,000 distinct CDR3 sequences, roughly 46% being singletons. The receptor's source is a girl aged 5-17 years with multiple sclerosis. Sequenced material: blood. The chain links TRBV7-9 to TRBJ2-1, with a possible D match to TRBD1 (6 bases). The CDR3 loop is CASSLRTDPDLGRNEQFF. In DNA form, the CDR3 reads TGTGCCAGCAGCTTGCGGACAGATCCCGACTTGGGTCGCAATGAGCAGTTCTTC.